This T cell receptor (beta chain) derives from a study of T cell responses to AZD1222 COVID-19 vaccine. The CDR3 has 14 amino acids. V was shortened by 9 bases and J by 6 bases, with 15 bases between the two germline ends. CDR1 LNHDA and CDR2 SQIVND come from the germline V gene (reference sequence). The repertoire was sequenced with immunoSEQ multiplex PCR; TCRdb's copy has only in-frame clones and lacks some. The table has about 130,000 clones, 65% to 90% seen once. Specimen: peripheral blood, collected on day 0 of AZD1222 vaccination. The clonotype was recovered from an adult in good health. The chain uses TRBV19 and TRBJ1-6; D might be TRBD1 (6 bases). CDR3 residues: CASETGALNSPLHF. The CDR3 DNA follows: TGTGCCAGCGAGACAGGTGCCCTTAATTCACCCCTCCACTTT.